This is a list of T cell receptor beta chains from one sample in a study of blood T cell repertoires in COVID-19. Data came from immunoSEQ multiplex PCR; TCRdb stores just in-frame clones and leaves some out. The sample has 93,000 or so clones, about 90% seen once; the top ten hold roughly 3.5%. Specimen: peripheral blood. The origin of the receptors is a human donor in a cohort sampled during active COVID-19. Both conserved end residues are part of each CDR3. The D gene is left open where the match is weak. The size of a clone is reported for some rows only, either as once, few or many, or as a class for expanded clones.

J gene: TRBJ2-7; D gene: .; V gene: TRBV5-1; clone size: few; CDR3 DNA: TGCGCCAGCAGCTTGGACGCGGACAGACTCTACGAGCAGTACTTC; CDR3 protein: CASSLDADRLYEQYF
J gene: TRBJ2-4; D gene: .; V gene: TRBV12-3/TRBV12-4; clone size: .; CDR3 DNA: TGTGCCAGCAGAATTGGGGCTTCGATGGTTCAGTACTTC; CDR3 protein: CASRIGASMVQYF
J gene: TRBJ2-1; D gene: .; V gene: TRBV19; clone size: .; CDR3 DNA: TGTGCCAGTAGCCGGGGAGACAGGGAGCAGTTCTTC; CDR3 protein: CASSRGDREQFF
J gene: TRBJ2-5; D gene: TRBD2; V gene: TRBV11-3; clone size: .; CDR3 DNA: TGTGCCAGCAGCTTAGGAAGTAGCGGGCCCCATCCTCGGGAGACCCAGTACTTC; CDR3 protein: CASSLGSSGPHPRETQYF
J gene: TRBJ1-2; D gene: .; V gene: TRBV5-4; clone size: .; CDR3 DNA: TGTGCCAGCAGCTTGGTCGGAGGCCGCTATGGCTACACCTTC; CDR3 protein: CASSLVGGRYGYTF
J gene: TRBJ2-3; D gene: .; V gene: TRBV24-1; clone size: .; CDR3 DNA: TGTGCCACCAGTGATTTTTACCCAGGGCCAGATACGCAGTATTTT; CDR3 protein: CATSDFYPGPDTQYF
J gene: TRBJ2-4; D gene: .; V gene: TRBV28; clone size: .; CDR3 DNA: TGTGCCAGCAGTTACAGGGTGAGAAACATTCAGTACTTC; CDR3 protein: CASSYRVRNIQYF
J gene: TRBJ2-7; D gene: .; V gene: TRBV7-2; clone size: .; CDR3 DNA: TGTGCCAGCAGCGCCGGGACGGGACACTACGAGCAGTACTTC; CDR3 protein: CASSAGTGHYEQYF
J gene: TRBJ1-1; D gene: .; V gene: TRBV5-6; clone size: .; CDR3 DNA: TGTGCCAGCAGCTTAACAGGGATGCTCACTGAAGCTTTCTTT; CDR3 protein: CASSLTGMLTEAFF
J gene: TRBJ2-7; D gene: TRBD1; V gene: TRBV6-5; clone size: once; CDR3 DNA: TGTGCCAGCACCCTACAGGGGGAAGAGCAGTACTTC; CDR3 protein: CASTLQGEEQYF
J gene: TRBJ1-5; D gene: TRBD1; V gene: TRBV27; clone size: few; CDR3 DNA: TGTGCCAGCAGTCCGAACAGGGGGCTTAAGCCCCAGCATTTT; CDR3 protein: CASSPNRGLKPQHF
J gene: TRBJ1-6; D gene: .; V gene: TRBV19; clone size: .; CDR3 DNA: TGTGCCAGTAGTATAGGAGGCGGAGGGGATTCACCCCTCCACTTT; CDR3 protein: CASSIGGGGDSPLHF
J gene: TRBJ1-1; D gene: .; V gene: TRBV29-1; clone size: .; CDR3 DNA: TGCAGCGACAGGGAAGCTTTCTTT; CDR3 protein: CSDREAFF
J gene: TRBJ1-1; D gene: .; V gene: TRBV30; clone size: .; CDR3 DNA: TGTGCCTGGAAGGGGATCTCTGAAGCTTTCTTT; CDR3 protein: CAWKGISEAFF
J gene: TRBJ1-1; D gene: .; V gene: TRBV28; clone size: .; CDR3 DNA: TGTGCCAGCAGTTTAAGAGATGAAGCTTTCTTT; CDR3 protein: CASSLRDEAFF
J gene: TRBJ2-7; D gene: TRBD2; V gene: TRBV3-1/TRBV3-2; clone size: .; CDR3 DNA: TGTGCCAGCAGCCAGACTAGCGGAGCCTCCTACGAGCAGTACTTC; CDR3 protein: CASSQTSGASYEQYF
J gene: TRBJ2-5; D gene: TRBD1; V gene: TRBV9; clone size: .; CDR3 DNA: TGTGCCAGCAGCCCGGGGGACAGGGGGCGAGAGACCCAGTACTTC; CDR3 protein: CASSPGDRGRETQYF
J gene: TRBJ2-7; D gene: .; V gene: TRBV7-2; clone size: few; CDR3 DNA: TGTGCCAGCAGCTTACGGCTCTCCCCTAGTGAGCAGTACTTC; CDR3 protein: CASSLRLSPSEQYF
J gene: TRBJ2-2; D gene: .; V gene: TRBV9; clone size: .; CDR3 DNA: TGTGCCAGCAGCGTTTTGGGGAGTAGGAACACCGGGGAGCTGTTTTTT; CDR3 protein: CASSVLGSRNTGELFF
J gene: TRBJ1-6; D gene: TRBD1; V gene: TRBV9; clone size: few; CDR3 DNA: TGTGCCAGCAGCATTGGGACAGGGGGTTCACCCCTCCACTTT; CDR3 protein: CASSIGTGGSPLHF
J gene: TRBJ1-4; D gene: .; V gene: TRBV19; clone size: .; CDR3 DNA: TGTGCCAGCGGACGGACTAAAAATGAAAAACTGTTTTTT; CDR3 protein: CASGRTKNEKLFF
J gene: TRBJ1-1; D gene: .; V gene: TRBV7-9; clone size: .; CDR3 DNA: TGTGCCAGCAGCTTAGCGGGCAGCATGAACACTGAAGCTTTCTTT; CDR3 protein: CASSLAGSMNTEAFF
J gene: TRBJ2-5; D gene: TRBD1; V gene: TRBV6-5; clone size: once; CDR3 DNA: TGTGCCAGCAGTCTCGACAGGGGAAACCAAGAGACCCAGTACTTC; CDR3 protein: CASSLDRGNQETQYF
J gene: TRBJ1-4; D gene: TRBD1; V gene: TRBV13; clone size: .; CDR3 DNA: TGTGCCAGCAGTTTCCGACAGGGAGTAGGTGAAAAACTGTTTTTT; CDR3 protein: CASSFRQGVGEKLFF
J gene: TRBJ1-4; D gene: TRBD1; V gene: TRBV6-5; clone size: .; CDR3 DNA: TGTGCCAGCAGTTACGGACAGGGGTATGAAAAACTGTTTTTT; CDR3 protein: CASSYGQGYEKLFF
J gene: TRBJ2-7; D gene: TRBD2; V gene: TRBV27; clone size: .; CDR3 DNA: TGTGCCAGCAGCCGACTAGCGACAAGCTACGAGCAGTACTTC; CDR3 protein: CASSRLATSYEQYF
J gene: TRBJ1-4; D gene: .; V gene: TRBV7-9; clone size: .; CDR3 DNA: TGTGCCAGCAGCCATCCAAAGGGGATGAGTGAAAAACTGTTTTTT; CDR3 protein: CASSHPKGMSEKLFF
J gene: TRBJ2-1; D gene: TRBD2; V gene: TRBV27; clone size: .; CDR3 DNA: TGTGCCAGCAGTTTATCGGGGGGGTTCTACAATGAGCAGTTCTTC; CDR3 protein: CASSLSGGFYNEQFF
J gene: TRBJ2-1; D gene: TRBD2; V gene: TRBV19; clone size: .; CDR3 DNA: TGTGCCAGTAGTATAGACCACCCCCCAGCGGGAGTATCCAATGAGCAGTTCTTC; CDR3 protein: CASSIDHPPAGVSNEQFF